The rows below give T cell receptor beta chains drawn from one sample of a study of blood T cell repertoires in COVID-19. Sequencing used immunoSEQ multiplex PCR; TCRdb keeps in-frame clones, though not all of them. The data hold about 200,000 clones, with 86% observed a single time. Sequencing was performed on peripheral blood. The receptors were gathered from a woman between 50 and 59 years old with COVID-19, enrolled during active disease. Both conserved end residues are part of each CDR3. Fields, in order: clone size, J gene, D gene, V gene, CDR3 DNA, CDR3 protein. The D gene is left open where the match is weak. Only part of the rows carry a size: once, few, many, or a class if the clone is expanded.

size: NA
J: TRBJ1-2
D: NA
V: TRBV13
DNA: TGTGCCAGCAGCGAGTACTCTCAGGGTGAAGGGGGCTACACCTTC
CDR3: CASSEYSQGEGGYTF

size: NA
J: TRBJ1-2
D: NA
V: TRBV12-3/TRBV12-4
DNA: TGTGCCAGCAGTTACTCTGTTTATGGCTACACCTTC
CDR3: CASSYSVYGYTF

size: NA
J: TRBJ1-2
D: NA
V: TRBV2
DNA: TGTGCCAGCAGTGAAGAGGGGCGACAGGCCTATGGCTACACCTTC
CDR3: CASSEEGRQAYGYTF

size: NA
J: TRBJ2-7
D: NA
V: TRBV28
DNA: TGTGCCAGCAGTTTAGCGACATCCTACGAGCAGTACTTC
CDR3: CASSLATSYEQYF

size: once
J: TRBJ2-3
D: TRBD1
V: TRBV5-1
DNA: TGCGCCAGCAGCTTGGAGCTAGGGGGCGAAGCAGATACGCAGTATTTT
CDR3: CASSLELGGEADTQYF

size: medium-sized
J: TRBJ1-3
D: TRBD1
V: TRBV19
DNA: TGTGCCAGTTTCGACAGGGCGACGGGAAACACCATATATTTT
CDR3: CASFDRATGNTIYF

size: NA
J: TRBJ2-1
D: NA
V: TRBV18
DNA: TGTGCCAGCTCACCGTTACAGGGCTCCTACAATGAGCAGTTCTTC
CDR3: CASSPLQGSYNEQFF

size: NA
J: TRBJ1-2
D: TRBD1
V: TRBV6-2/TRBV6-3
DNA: TGTGCCAGCAGTCTCGACCGGGACAGGGGTTATGGCTACACCTTC
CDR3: CASSLDRDRGYGYTF

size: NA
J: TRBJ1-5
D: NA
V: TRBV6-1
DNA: TGTGCCAGCAGTGAAGAGGACAGAGCCCTGAATTTC
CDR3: CASSEEDRALNF

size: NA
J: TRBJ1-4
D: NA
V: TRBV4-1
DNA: TGCGCCAGCAGCCCACCCCCAACGGGGGTAGAAGAAAAACTGTTTTTT
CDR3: CASSPPPTGVEEKLFF

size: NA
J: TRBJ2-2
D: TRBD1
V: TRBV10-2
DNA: TGCGCCAGCAGTGTTCGACAGGGGAGGCCCGGGGAGCTGTTTTTT
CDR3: CASSVRQGRPGELFF

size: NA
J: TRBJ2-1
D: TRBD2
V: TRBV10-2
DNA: TGCGCCAGCAGTGTTGGAGGGCTAGCGGGGTACAATGAGCAGTTCTTC
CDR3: CASSVGGLAGYNEQFF

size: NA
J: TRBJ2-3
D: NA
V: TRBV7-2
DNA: TGTGCCAGCAGCTTTATGATTTCTATAGGCACAGATACGCAGTATTTT
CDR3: CASSFMISIGTDTQYF

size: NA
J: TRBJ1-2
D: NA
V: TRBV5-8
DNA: TGTGCCAGCAGCTTGGGGTTTTCGGGGGTTGGCTATGGCTACACCTTC
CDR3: CASSLGFSGVGYGYTF

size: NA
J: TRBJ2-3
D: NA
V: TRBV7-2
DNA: TGTGCCAGCCGGAGAGCGATCGCTGGAGATACGCAGTATTTT
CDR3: CASRRAIAGDTQYF

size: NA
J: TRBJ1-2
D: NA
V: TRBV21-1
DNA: TGTGCCAGCAGCAAAGTGGTACAGGGTCTCTTCTTCTTC
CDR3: CASSKVVQGLFFF

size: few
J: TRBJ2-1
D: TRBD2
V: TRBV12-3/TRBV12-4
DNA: TGTGCCAGCAGTGCGGGGGTTGAGCAGTTCTTC
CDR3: CASSAGVEQFF

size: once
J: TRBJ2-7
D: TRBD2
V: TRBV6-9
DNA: TGTGCCAGCGGCCGGGGCGGGGGGGCAAACGAGCAGTACTTC
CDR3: CASGRGGGANEQYF

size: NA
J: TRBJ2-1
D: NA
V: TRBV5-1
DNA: TGCGCCAGCAGCTTGGTGACAGGGGAGGGTGGTGAGCAGTTCTTC
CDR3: CASSLVTGEGGEQFF

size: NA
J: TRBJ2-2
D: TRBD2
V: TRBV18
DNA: TGTGCCAGCTCCATCCCAGCGGGGACGAACACCGGGGAGCTGTTTTTT
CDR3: CASSIPAGTNTGELFF

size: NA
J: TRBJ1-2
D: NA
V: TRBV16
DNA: TGTGCCAGCAGCCAATCTATCGGGGTGGAAGGCTACACCTTC
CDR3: CASSQSIGVEGYTF

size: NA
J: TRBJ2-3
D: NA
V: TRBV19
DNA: TGTGCCAGTAGTATGAGCGGAACGGCGATATACACAGATACGCAGTATTTT
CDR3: CASSMSGTAIYTDTQYF

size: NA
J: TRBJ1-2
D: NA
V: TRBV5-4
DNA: TGTGCCAGCAGCCCAGGGATCTATGGCTACACCTTC
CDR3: CASSPGIYGYTF

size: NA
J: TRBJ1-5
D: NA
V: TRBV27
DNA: TGTGCCAGCAGTGTGATGGGCGGGGGGCCCCAGCATTTT
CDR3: CASSVMGGGPQHF

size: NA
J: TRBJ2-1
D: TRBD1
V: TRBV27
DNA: TGTGCCAGCAGTCTTATACAGGGGAATGAGCAGTTCTTC
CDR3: CASSLIQGNEQFF

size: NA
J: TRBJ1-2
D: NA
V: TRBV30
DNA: TGTGCCTGGAGTGTACGAGGTCTAAGTAACTATGGCTACACCTTC
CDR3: CAWSVRGLSNYGYTF

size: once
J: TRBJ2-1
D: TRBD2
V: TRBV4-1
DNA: TGCGCCAGCAGCCAAATCGGACTAGCGGGGGGTCCAGGCCACAATGAGCAGTTCTTC
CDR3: CASSQIGLAGGPGHNEQFF

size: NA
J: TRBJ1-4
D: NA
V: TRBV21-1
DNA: TGTGCCAGCCCGGTCGGGTCTTTGGACAGTTGTAATGAAAAACTGTTTTTT
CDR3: CASPVGSLDSCNEKLFF

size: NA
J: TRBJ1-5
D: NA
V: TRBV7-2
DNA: TGTGCCAGCACCCCCGACAGGAGCAATCAGCCCCAGCATTTT
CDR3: CASTPDRSNQPQHF

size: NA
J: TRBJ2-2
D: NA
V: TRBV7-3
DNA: TGTGCCAGCAGCTTAGCGGGGTCCCTCACCGGGGAGCTGTTTTTT
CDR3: CASSLAGSLTGELFF

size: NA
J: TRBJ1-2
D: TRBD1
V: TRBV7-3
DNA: TGTGCCAGCAGCTTATCCCAGGGGGAGGACGGCTACACCTTC
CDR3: CASSLSQGEDGYTF

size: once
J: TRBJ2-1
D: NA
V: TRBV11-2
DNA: TGTGCCAGCAGCCAAGGGGTTTCGGGCAATGAGCAGTTCTTC
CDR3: CASSQGVSGNEQFF

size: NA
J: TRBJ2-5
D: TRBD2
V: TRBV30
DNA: TGTGCCTGGAGTGCTCGCTTCGGGGGGAGGGAGACCCAGTACTTC
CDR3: CAWSARFGGRETQYF

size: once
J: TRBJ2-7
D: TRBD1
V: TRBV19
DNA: TGTGCCAGTAGTATTCAAAAGGGGGCAGGTATGATCGAGCAGTACTTC
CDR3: CASSIQKGAGMIEQYF

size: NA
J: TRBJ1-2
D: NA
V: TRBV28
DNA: TGTGCCAGCAGTTTATCGGGGGGGCAAGGGGACTATGGCTACACCTTC
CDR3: CASSLSGGQGDYGYTF

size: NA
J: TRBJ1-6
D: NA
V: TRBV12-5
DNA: TGTGCTAGTGGTTTGGATCCGAATTCACCCCTCCACTTT
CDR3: CASGLDPNSPLHF

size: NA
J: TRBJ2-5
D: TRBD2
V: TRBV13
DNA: TGTGCCAGCAGCTCCCGGACTAGCGGGGTACAAGAGACCCAGTACTTC
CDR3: CASSSRTSGVQETQYF

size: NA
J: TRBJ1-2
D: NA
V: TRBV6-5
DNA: TGTGCCAGCAGTTACTCACACAGGGAAGCGAAAGGCTACACCTTC
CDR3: CASSYSHREAKGYTF

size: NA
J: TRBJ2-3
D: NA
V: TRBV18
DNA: TGTGCCAGCTCACCGGGCGGGGTAAGCACAGATACGCAGTATTTT
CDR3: CASSPGGVSTDTQYF

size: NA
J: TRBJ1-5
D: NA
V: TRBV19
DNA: TGTGCCAGTAGTATACTGGCAGGCAATCAGCCCCAGCATTTT
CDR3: CASSILAGNQPQHF

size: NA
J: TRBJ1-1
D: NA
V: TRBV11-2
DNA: TGTGCCAGCAGCAATCCCCCGGGAACTGAAGCTTTCTTT
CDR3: CASSNPPGTEAFF

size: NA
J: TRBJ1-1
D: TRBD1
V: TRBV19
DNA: TGTGCCAGTAGTAGACAGGGGACGGCTGAAGCTTTCTTT
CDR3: CASSRQGTAEAFF